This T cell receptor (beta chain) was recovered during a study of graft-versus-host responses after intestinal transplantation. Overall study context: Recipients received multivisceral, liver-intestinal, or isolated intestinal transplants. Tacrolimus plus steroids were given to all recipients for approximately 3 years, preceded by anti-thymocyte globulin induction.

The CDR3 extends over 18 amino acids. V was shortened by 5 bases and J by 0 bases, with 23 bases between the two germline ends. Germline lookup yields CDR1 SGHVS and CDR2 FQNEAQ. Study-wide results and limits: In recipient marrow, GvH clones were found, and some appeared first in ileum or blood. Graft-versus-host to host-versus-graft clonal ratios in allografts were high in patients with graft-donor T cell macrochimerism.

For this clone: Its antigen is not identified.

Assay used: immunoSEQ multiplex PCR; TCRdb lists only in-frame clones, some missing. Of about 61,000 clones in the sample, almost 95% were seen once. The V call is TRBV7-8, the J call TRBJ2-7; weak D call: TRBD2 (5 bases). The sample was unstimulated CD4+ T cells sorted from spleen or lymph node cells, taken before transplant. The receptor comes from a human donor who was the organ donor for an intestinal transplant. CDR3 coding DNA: TGTGCCAGCAGCCCGGAAGCCATTCACGAGGGCAGCTCCTACGAGCAGTACTTC. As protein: CASSPEAIHEGSSYEQYF.